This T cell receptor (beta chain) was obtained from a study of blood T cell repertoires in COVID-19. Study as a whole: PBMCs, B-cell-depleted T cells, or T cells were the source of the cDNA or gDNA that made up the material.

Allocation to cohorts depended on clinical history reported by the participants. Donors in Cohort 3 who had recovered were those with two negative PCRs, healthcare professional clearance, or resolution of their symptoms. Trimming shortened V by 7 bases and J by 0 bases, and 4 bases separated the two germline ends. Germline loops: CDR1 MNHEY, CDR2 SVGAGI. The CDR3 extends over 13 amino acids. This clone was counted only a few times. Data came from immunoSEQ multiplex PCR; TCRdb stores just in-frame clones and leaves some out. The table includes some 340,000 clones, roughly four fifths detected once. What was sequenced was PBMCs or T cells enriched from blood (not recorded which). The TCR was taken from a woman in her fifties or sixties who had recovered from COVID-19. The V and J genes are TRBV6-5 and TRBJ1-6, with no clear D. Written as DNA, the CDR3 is TGTGCCAGCACAAACTCCTATAATTCACCCCTCCACTTT. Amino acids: CASTNSYNSPLHF.